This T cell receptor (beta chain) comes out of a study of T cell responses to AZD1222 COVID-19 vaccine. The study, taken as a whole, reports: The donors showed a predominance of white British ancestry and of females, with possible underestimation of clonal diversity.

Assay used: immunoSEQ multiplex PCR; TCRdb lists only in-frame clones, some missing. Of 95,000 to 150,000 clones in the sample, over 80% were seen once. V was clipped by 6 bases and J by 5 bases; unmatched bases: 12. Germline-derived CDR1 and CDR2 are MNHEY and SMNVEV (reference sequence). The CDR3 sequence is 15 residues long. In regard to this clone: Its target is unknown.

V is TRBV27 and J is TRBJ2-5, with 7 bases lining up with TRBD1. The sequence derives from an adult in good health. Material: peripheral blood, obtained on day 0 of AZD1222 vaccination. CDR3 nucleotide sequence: TGTGCCAGCAGCCCCCAAACAGGGGTATTGGAGACCCAGTACTTC. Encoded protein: CASSPQTGVLETQYF.